The 27 T cell receptor beta chains reported below all come from one sample, sequenced in a study of early T cells in non-severe SARS-CoV-2 infection. TCRdb redid the calling of the 5' RACE reads with MiXCR, one entry per CDR3 protein. The sample shows fewer than 60,000 distinct CDR3 sequences, roughly 10% of them seen only once. Sequenced input: whole blood. The receptors shown here come from an adult who was a healthcare worker with PCR-confirmed SARS-CoV-2 infection or an uninfected control (not recorded which).

CDR3 sequence (DNA): TGTGCCAGCAGCCAAGAAGCTAGAGATACGCAGTATTTT. Protein product: CASSQEARDTQYF. The gene calls are TRBV3-1 and TRBJ2-3, with D unclear. Germline V gives CDR1 LGHDT, CDR2 YNNKEL (reference sequence). The CDR3 is 13 amino acids. V was trimmed by 0 bases and J by 5 bases, leaving 6 bases between them.

The table lists this clonotype with many counts. The J gene is TRBJ1-1, the V gene TRBV5-1; 7 bases are a match to TRBD1. Unmatched junction bases numbered 3, after V lost 0 bases and J lost 1 base. Germline CDR1 SGHRS, CDR2 YFSETQ. This CDR3 comprises 15 residues. CDR3 in amino acids: CASSLEGQKNTEAFF. CDR3 nucleotide sequence: TGCGCCAGCAGCTTGGAGGGACAGAAGAACACTGAAGCTTTCTTT.

This clonotype showed up just a few times. CDR3 in amino acids: CASSLGLAGQRRDTQYF. The CDR3 DNA follows: TGTGCCAGCAGCTTAGGTCTAGCGGGACAAAGGCGAGATACGCAGTATTTT. The chain recombines TRBV11-2 with TRBJ2-3, with 9 positions matching TRBD2. The J segment lost 5 bases and the V segment lost 1 base, leaving 10 bases of the junction unmatched. Germline CDR1 and CDR2: SGHAT and FQNNGV. The CDR3 has 17 amino acids.

This clonotype has a count of ten or more. This rearrangement joins TRBV23-1 to TRBJ2-3; the D is unclear. Being an ORF, TRBV23-1 has a function that is uncertain. This CDR3 is 17 amino acids long. Trimming stripped 1 base from V and 2 bases from J, with 16 bases between. CDR3 nucleotide sequence: TGCGCCAGCAGTCAATTTCGTTGCCCCCCTAACACAGATACGCAGTATTTT. It yields the protein CASSQFRCPPNTDTQYF.

This clonotype was found many times. The chain couples TRBV14 to TRBJ2-2; TRBD2 matches at 13 bases. The V segment lost 4 bases and the J segment 5 bases; nucleotides outside the gene matches: 4. This CDR3 has 16 residues. CDR1 is SGHDN, CDR2 FVKESK, per germline. The CDR3 DNA reads TGTGCCAGCAGCCGGACTAGCGGGAGAGGTACCGGGGAGCTGTTTTTT. Its protein product is CASSRTSGRGTGELFF.

The V gene is TRBV3-1, the J gene TRBJ2-5; tentative D call: TRBD2 (5 bases). Between the trimmed V and J ends, which lost 4 bases and 4 bases, there was a span of 13 bases. Germline assignment: CDR1 LGHDT and CDR2 YNNKEL (reference sequence). This CDR3 spans 14 amino acids. The CDR3: CASSLMASPETQYF. In DNA form, the CDR3 reads TGTGCCAGCAGCCTTATGGCTAGCCCAGAGACCCAGTACTTC.

This clonotype showed up many times. The CDR3 here is CSARSREGITDTQYF. The CDR3, as DNA: TGCAGTGCTAGAAGCCGGGAGGGAATCACAGATACGCAGTATTTT. This chain joins TRBV20-1 and TRBJ2-3; 8 nucleotides agree with TRBD2. The V gene end was trimmed by 2 bases and the J gene end by 2 bases; junction bases not matched to a gene: 6. This CDR3 contains 15 residues. In germline, CDR1 is DFQATT, CDR2 SNEGSKA (reference sequence).

This clonotype was observed many times. The rearrangement uses TRBV5-5 and TRBJ1-2; the D is unclear. V was trimmed by 4 bases and J by 4 bases, leaving 8 bases between them. The CDR3 length is 12 residues. CDR1 SGHKS and CDR2 YYEKEE come from the germline V gene (reference sequence). Here the CDR3 DNA reads TGTGCCAGCAGCCCGGGCTTCTATGGCTACACCTTC. It is translated as CASSPGFYGYTF.

The chain is built from TRBV12-3 or TRBV12-4 and TRBJ2-7; 9 positions match TRBD1. Trimming removed 5 bases from V and 7 bases from J; junction bases left unmatched: 9. CDR3 size: 14 residues. In nucleotides, the CDR3 is TGTGCCAGCAGTCAATCAACAGGGGGCGGGGAGCAGTACTTC. This codes for CASSQSTGGGEQYF.

This clonotype is a singleton in its sample. This rearrangement joins TRBV28 to TRBJ2-7; TRBD2 aligns across 12 bases. Germline loops: CDR1 MDHEN, CDR2 SYDVKM. V gave up 5 bases and J gave up 4 bases; unmatched junction bases: 6. The CDR3 runs 15 residues. The CDR3 is CASSPSGRAGYEQYF. The CDR3, as DNA: TGTGCCAGCAGTCCTAGCGGGAGGGCCGGGTACGAGCAGTACTTC.

V is TRBV7-9 and J is TRBJ1-4; no reliable D call. This CDR3 has 14 residues. With 8 bases removed from V and 7 bases from J, the gap between germline ends came to 17 bases. Germline CDR1 and CDR2: SEHNR and FQNEAQ (reference sequence). CDR3 DNA: TGTGCCAGCGGGGAGGGATCTGGTGGTGAAAAACTGTTTTTT. It encodes CASGEGSGGEKLFF.

This chain uses TRBV2 with TRBJ1-1; a possible D gene is TRBD1 (5 bases). The CDR3 is 13 amino acids. Germline CDR1 is SNHLY and CDR2 is FYNNEI. V shed 6 bases and J shed 11 bases, with 19 bases lying between them. CDR3 in amino acids: CASSIGAPSPAFF. The CDR3 bases are TGTGCCAGCAGCATCGGGGCACCCTCACCCGCTTTCTTT.

The CDR3 spells CASSEGLYGYTF. CDR3 nucleotides: TGTGCCAGCAGCGAGGGGCTCTATGGCTACACCTTC. The chain links TRBV27 to TRBJ1-2, with D possibly TRBD1 on 5 matching bases. The length of the CDR3 is 12 residues. CDR1 MNHEY and CDR2 SMNVEV come from the germline V gene (reference sequence). V lost 6 bases, J lost 4 bases, and 9 bases lay in between.

This clonotype has a handful of counts. This chain joins TRBV28 and TRBJ1-1, with TRBD1 identical over 7 bases. The CDR3 consists of 15 residues. The trim removed 3 bases at V and 0 bases at J, leaving 4 bases unmatched. Germline CDR1 and CDR2: MDHEN and SYDVKM. CDR3 sequence reads: CASSFGQDMNTEAFF. Written as DNA, the CDR3 is TGTGCCAGCAGTTTTGGACAGGACATGAACACTGAAGCTTTCTTT.

The genes are TRBV20-1 and TRBJ2-1; 7 bases are a match to TRBD2. The CDR3 sequence is 14 residues long. Germline V gene sequence: CDR1 DFQATT, CDR2 SNEGSKA (reference sequence). V lost 3 bases to trimming and J lost 4 bases; unmatched junction nucleotides: 6. CDR3 nucleotides: TGCAGTGCTAGGCGGCTAGCGGATTACAATGAGCAGTTCTTC. Its protein is CSARRLADYNEQFF.

This clonotype was observed many times. V usage is TRBV6-5 and J usage is TRBJ2-7, with 7 bases that match TRBD1. From germline, CDR1 is MNHEY and CDR2 SVGAGI. The CDR3 loop spans 16 amino acids. Trimming at V came to 2 bases and at J to 1 base, leaving 8 bases not matched to a gene. The CDR3 reads CASSYRWQGVSYEQYF. CDR3 DNA: TGTGCCAGCAGTTACCGCTGGCAGGGGGTATCCTACGAGCAGTACTTC.

This chain joins TRBV28 and TRBJ2-1; 10 bases align to TRBD2. The CDR3 sequence is 16 residues long. The V segment lost 2 bases and the J segment 7 bases; nucleotides outside the gene matches: 8. Germline loops: CDR1 MDHEN, CDR2 SYDVKM. DNA for the CDR3: TGTGCCAGCAGTTTAGCTTCGGGACTAGCGTTGAATGAGCAGTTCTTC. Its translation: CASSLASGLALNEQFF.

Many counts were recorded for this clonotype. The chain combines TRBV7-9 with TRBJ2-7; 16 bases fit TRBD2. The CDR3 is 19 residues long. Trimming cost V 7 bases and J 1 base; bases outside gene matches: 13. Germline assignment: CDR1 SEHNR and CDR2 FQNEAQ (reference sequence). The CDR3 coding sequence is TGTGCCAGCACTCTGGAGTTGGGGACTAGCGGGAGGGTATCCTACGAGCAGTACTTC. It translates to CASTLELGTSGRVSYEQYF.

The chain has TRBV7-2 and TRBJ1-4; D remains unclear. The assigned J gene may be wrong: the sequence end matches TRBJ2-2 better. The CDR3 consists of 13 residues. Looked up from germline, CDR1 is SGHTA and CDR2 is FQGNSA. The CDR3 protein is CASSAISRGELFF. The CDR3 bases are TGTGCCAGCAGCGCAATCTCGCGGGGGGAGCTGTTTTTT.

The V gene is TRBV27, the J gene TRBJ1-1, with D possibly matching TRBD1 (5 bases). This CDR3 is built from 18 residues. The germline V gene has CDR1 MNHEY and CDR2 SMNVEV (reference sequence). Trimming stripped 3 bases from V and 1 base from J, with 21 bases between. The CDR3 protein is CASSFRSPGGGRNTEAFF. CDR3 bases: TGTGCCAGCAGTTTTAGATCCCCTGGGGGAGGTCGGAACACTGAAGCTTTCTTT.

This clonotype has only one observation. The chain has TRBV7-2 and TRBJ2-7, with no clear D. The germline V gene encodes CDR1 SGHTA and CDR2 FQGNSA. This CDR3 spans 11 amino acids. V was clipped by 3 bases and J by 5 bases, with 5 bases between them. CDR3 sequence reads: CASSLAHEQYF. The CDR3 DNA reads TGTGCCAGCAGCTTGGCCCACGAGCAGTACTTC.

This clonotype was detected many times. This chain joins TRBV11-2 and TRBJ2-1; TRBD2 agrees at 9 bases. The CDR3 runs to 13 residues. Germline V gene lookup returns CDR1 SGHAT and CDR2 FQNNGV. J lost 11 bases, V lost 5 bases, and 7 bases had no gene match. CDR3 DNA: TGTGCCAGCAGCCGAGAGTCTAGCGGGAAGCAGTTCTTC. Amino acid sequence: CASSRESSGKQFF.

This clonotype was observed many times. The V call is TRBV28, the J call TRBJ1-5; the D is unclear. Trimming removed 9 bases from V and 4 bases from J, with 16 bases in between. Germline CDR1 is MDHEN and CDR2 is SYDVKM. The CDR3 is 14 residues long. The CDR3 here is CASTMDGRNQPQHF. In nucleotides, the CDR3 is TGTGCCAGTACTATGGACGGTCGTAATCAGCCCCAGCATTTT.

This clonotype was counted ten times or more. This chain links TRBV6-5 with TRBJ2-7; D is perhaps TRBD2 (6 bases). The ends were cut back, 0 bases at V and 5 bases at J, with 14 bases in the middle. The germline CDR1 and CDR2 sequences are MNHEY and SVGAGI. This CDR3 region has 15 residues. This CDR3 is CASSYSGGWGDEQYF. The CDR3 DNA sequence: TGTGCCAGCAGTTACTCCGGAGGGTGGGGAGACGAGCAGTACTTC.

By sample share, this clonotype is medium-sized. The V gene is TRBV12-3 or TRBV12-4, the J gene TRBJ2-1, with a possible D match to TRBD1 (5 bases). This CDR3 is built from 14 residues. Trimming stripped 8 bases from V and 2 bases from J, with 13 bases between. Here the CDR3 reads CASGRGIPYNEQFF. The DNA of the CDR3 is TGTGCCAGCGGAAGGGGTATCCCCTACAATGAGCAGTTCTTC.

Many counts were recorded for this clonotype. The J gene is TRBJ1-1, the V gene TRBV9, with D possibly TRBD1 on 6 matching bases. Germline lookup yields CDR1 SGDLS and CDR2 YYNGEE. V gave up 3 bases and J gave up 0 bases, with 9 bases separating them. The CDR3 runs 14 residues. DNA for the CDR3: TGTGCCAGCAGCGAAGGACAGTTGAACACTGAAGCTTTCTTT. Translation gives CASSEGQLNTEAFF. Supplemented by reference TRBV9 and TRBJ1-1, the full variable domain reads DSGVTQTPKHLITATGQRVTLRCSPRSGDLSVYWYQQSLDQGLQFLIQYYNGEERAKGNILERFSAQQFPDLHSELNLSSLELGDSALYFCASSEGQLNTEAFFGQGTRLTVV.

This clonotype occurred many times. This chain connects TRBV14 to TRBJ2-3; either TRBD1 or TRBD2 may fit D (5 bases each). Trimming shortened V by 0 bases and J by 7 bases, and 20 bases separated the two germline ends. This CDR3 comprises 17 residues. Germline V lookup: CDR1 SGHDN, CDR2 FVKESK. In DNA, the CDR3 is TGTGCCAGCAGCCAAGATCATTTGACGGGACCCCAAAATACGCAGTATTTT. Translated, it gives CASSQDHLTGPQNTQYF.